This paragraph reports one T cell receptor (beta chain). CDR1 is LNHDA and CDR2 is SQIVND in the germline V gene (reference sequence). V lost 3 bases and J lost 1, with 6 bases in between. The CDR3 length is 14 residues. This sample was taken from a study of T cell changes during pregnancy in multiple sclerosis. TCRdb's table, derived via immunoSEQ multiplex PCR, lists solely in-frame clones and lacks some. The repertoire holds 36,000 or so clones, more than 75% seen once, with about 0.5% in the top ten. The rearrangement uses TRBV19 and TRBJ2-2; D not resolved. The clonotype was recovered from a female donor with multiple sclerosis, enrolled in a pregnancy study. Sequencing used CD4+ T cells from peripheral blood mononuclear cells, obtained in the first trimester of pregnancy. DNA for the CDR3: TGTGCCAGTAGTATGGTACAGAACACCGGGGAGCTGTTTTTT. Amino acids: CASSMVQNTGELFF.